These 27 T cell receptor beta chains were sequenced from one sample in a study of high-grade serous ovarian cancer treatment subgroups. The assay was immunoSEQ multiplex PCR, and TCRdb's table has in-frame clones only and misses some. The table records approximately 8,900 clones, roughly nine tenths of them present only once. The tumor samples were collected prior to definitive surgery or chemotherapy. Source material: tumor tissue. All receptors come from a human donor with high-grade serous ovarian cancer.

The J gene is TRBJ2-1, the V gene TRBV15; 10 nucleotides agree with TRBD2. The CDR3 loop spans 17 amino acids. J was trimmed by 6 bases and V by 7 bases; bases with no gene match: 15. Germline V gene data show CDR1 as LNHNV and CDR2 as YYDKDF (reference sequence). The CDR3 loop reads CATINSRERGGPNEQFF. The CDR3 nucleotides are TGTGCCACCATAAATTCCCGGGAGCGGGGGGGCCCCAATGAGCAGTTCTTC. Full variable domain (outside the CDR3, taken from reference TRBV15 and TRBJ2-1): DAMVIQNPRYQVTQFGKPVTLSCSQTLNHNVMYWYQQKSSQAPKLLFHYYDKDFNNEADTPDNFQSRRPNTSFCFLDIRSPGLGDTAMYLCATINSRERGGPNEQFFGPGTRLTVL.

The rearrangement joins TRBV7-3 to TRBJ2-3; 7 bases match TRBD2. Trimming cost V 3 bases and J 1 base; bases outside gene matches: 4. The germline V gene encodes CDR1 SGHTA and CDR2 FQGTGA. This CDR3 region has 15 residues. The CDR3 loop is CASSLVAGGTDTQYF. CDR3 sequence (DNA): TGTGCCAGCAGCTTGGTTGCGGGAGGCACAGATACGCAGTATTTT.

The CDR3: CASSLAEDGSYEQYF. As DNA, the CDR3 is TGTGCCAGCAGCTTGGCCGAAGACGGGTCCTACGAGCAGTACTTC. The chain is built from TRBV5-8 and TRBJ2-7; D gene unclear. In germline, CDR1 is SGHTS, CDR2 YDEGEE. V lost 0 bases to trimming and J lost 1 base, with 11 bases between them. The CDR3 is 15 amino acids.

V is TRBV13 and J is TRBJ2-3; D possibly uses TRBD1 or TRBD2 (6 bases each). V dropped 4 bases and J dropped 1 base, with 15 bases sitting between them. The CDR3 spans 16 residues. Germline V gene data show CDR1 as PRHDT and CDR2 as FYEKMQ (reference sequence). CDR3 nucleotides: TGTGCCAGCAGCTCGTCACAGGGAGGAGGCACAGATACGCAGTATTTT. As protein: CASSSSQGGGTDTQYF. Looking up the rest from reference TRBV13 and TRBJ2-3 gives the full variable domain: AAGVIQSPRHLIKEKRETATLKCYPIPRHDTVYWYQQGPGQDPQFLISFYEKMQSDKGSIPDRFSAQQFSDYHSELNMSSLELGDSALYFCASSSSQGGGTDTQYFGPGTRLTVL.

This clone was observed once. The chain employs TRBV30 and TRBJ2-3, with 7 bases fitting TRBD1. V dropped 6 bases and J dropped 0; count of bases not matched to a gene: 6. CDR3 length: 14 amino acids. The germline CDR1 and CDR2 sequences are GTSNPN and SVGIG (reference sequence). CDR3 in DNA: TGTGCCTGCTACCGACAGGGTAGCACAGATACGCAGTATTTT. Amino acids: CACYRQGSTDTQYF. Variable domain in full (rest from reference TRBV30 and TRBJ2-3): SQTIHQWPATLVQPVGSPLSLECTVEGTSNPNLYWYRQAAGRGLQLLFYSVGIGQISSEVPQNLSASRPQDRQFILSSKKLLLSDSGFYLCACYRQGSTDTQYFGPGTRLTVL.

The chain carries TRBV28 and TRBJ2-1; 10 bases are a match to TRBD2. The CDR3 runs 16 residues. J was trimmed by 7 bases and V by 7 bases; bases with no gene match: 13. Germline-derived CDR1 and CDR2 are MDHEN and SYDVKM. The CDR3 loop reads CASTPSGSAARNEQFF. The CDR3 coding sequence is TGTGCCAGCACCCCTAGCGGGAGTGCTGCGAGGAATGAGCAGTTCTTC.

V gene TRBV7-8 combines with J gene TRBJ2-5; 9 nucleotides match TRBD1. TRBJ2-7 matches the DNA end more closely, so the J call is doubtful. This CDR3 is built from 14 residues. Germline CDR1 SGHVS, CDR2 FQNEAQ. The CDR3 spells CASSRQGGPYEQYF. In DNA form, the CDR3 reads TGTGCCAGCAGCCGACAGGGGGGACCCTACGAGCAGTACTTC.

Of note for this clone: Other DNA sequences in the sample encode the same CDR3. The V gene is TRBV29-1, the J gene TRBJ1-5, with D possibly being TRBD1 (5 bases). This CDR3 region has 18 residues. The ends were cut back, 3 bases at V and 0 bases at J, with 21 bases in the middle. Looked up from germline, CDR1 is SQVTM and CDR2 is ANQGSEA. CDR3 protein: CSVDPPVRGEYSNQPQHF. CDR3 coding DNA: TGCAGCGTTGACCCCCCAGTGCGAGGGGAATATAGCAATCAGCCCCAGCATTTT.

The CDR3 spells CASSIDHASGSYNEQFF. The CDR3 coding sequence is TGTGCCAGTAGTATAGACCACGCTAGCGGGTCCTACAATGAGCAGTTCTTC. The V gene is TRBV19, the J gene TRBJ2-1; the match to TRBD2 covers 8 bases. This CDR3 region has 17 residues. The J segment lost 1 base and the V segment lost 0 bases, leaving 5 bases of the junction unmatched. Looked up from germline, CDR1 is LNHDA and CDR2 is SQIVND (reference sequence).

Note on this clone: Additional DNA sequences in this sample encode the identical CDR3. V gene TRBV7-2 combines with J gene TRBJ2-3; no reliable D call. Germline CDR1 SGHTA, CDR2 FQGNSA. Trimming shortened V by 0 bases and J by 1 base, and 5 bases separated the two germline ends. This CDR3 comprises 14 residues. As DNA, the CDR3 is TGTGCCAGCAGCTTAGCGCTCCGCACAGATACGCAGTATTTT. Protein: CASSLALRTDTQYF.

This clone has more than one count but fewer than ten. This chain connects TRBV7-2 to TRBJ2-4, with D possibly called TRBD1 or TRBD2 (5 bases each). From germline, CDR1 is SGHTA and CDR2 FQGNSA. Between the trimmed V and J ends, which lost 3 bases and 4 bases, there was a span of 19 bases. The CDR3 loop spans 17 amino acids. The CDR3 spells CASSLSTKGTQKNIQYF. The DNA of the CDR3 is TGTGCCAGCAGCTTGAGCACAAAAGGGACCCAAAAAAACATTCAGTACTTC. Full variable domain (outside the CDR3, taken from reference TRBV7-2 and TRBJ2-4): GAGVSQSPSNKVTEKGKDVELRCDPISGHTALYWYRQSLGQGLEFLIYFQGNSAPDKSGLPSDRFSAERTGGSVSTLTIQRTQQEDSAVYLCASSLSTKGTQKNIQYFGAGTRLSVL.

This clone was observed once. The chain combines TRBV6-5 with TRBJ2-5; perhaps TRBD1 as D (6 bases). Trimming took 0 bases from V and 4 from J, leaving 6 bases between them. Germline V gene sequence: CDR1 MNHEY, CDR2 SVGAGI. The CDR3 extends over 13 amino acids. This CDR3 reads CASSYSGGETQYF. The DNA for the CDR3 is TGTGCCAGCAGTTACTCAGGGGGAGAGACCCAGTACTTC.

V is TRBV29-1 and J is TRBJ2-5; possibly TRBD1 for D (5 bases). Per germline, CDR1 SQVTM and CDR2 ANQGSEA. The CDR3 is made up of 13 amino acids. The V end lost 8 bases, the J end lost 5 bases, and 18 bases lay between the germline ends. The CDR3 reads CSSADSSPETQYF. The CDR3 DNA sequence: TGCAGCTCAGCAGACAGTTCCCCGGAGACCCAGTACTTC.

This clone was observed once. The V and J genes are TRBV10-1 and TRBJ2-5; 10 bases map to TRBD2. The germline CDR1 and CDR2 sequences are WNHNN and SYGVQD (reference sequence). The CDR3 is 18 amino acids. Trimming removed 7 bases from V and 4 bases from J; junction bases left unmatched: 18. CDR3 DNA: TGCGCCAGCACCGAGAGGTCTAGCGGGAGTGTTTCGCCAGAGACCCAGTACTTC. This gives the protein CASTERSSGSVSPETQYF.

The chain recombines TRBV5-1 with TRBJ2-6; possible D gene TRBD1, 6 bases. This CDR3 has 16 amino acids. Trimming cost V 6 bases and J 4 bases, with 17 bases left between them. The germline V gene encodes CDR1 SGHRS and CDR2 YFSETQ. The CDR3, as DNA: TGCGCCAGCATCGAGGATCCAGGGGCAGGGGCCAACGTCCTGACTTTC. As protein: CASIEDPGAGANVLTF.

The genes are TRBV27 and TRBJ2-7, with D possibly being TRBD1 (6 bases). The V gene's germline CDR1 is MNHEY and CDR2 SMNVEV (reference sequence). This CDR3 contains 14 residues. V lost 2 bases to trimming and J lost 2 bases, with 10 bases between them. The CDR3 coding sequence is TGTGCCAGCAGTTTAACAGGGACAACCTACGAGCAGTACTTC. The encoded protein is CASSLTGTTYEQYF.

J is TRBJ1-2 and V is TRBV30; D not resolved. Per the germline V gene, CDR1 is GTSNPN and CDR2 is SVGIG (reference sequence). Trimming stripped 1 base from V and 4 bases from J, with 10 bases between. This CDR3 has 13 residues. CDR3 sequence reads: CAWSEGTRYGYTF. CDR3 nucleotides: TGTGCCTGGAGTGAAGGAACCCGCTATGGCTACACCTTC.

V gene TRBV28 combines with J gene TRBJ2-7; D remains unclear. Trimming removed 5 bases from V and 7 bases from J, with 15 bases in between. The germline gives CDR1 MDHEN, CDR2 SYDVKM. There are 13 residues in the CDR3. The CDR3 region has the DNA TGTGCCAGCAGTCCAGGACGGGTTCAAGAGCAGTACTTC. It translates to CASSPGRVQEQYF.

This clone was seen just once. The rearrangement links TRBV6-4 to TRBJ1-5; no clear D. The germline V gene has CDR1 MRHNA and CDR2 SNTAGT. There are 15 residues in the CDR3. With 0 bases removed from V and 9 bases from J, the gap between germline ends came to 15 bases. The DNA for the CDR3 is TGTGCCAGCAGTGACTCGACCAGGTCTCTTCGGCCCCAGCATTTT. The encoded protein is CASSDSTRSLRPQHF.

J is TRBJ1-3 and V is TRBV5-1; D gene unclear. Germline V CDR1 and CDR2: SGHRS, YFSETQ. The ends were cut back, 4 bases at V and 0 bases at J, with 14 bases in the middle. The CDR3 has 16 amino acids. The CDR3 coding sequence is TGCGCCAGCAGCCCTACCTTCATAGGCTCTGGAAACACCATATATTTT. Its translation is CASSPTFIGSGNTIYF.

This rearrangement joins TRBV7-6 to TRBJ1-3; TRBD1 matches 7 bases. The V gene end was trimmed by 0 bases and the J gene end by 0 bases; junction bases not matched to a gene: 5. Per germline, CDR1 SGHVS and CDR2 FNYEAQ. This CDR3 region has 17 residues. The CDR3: CASSLAPGQLSGNTIYF. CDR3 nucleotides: TGTGCCAGCAGCTTAGCCCCGGGACAGCTCTCTGGAAACACCATATATTTT.

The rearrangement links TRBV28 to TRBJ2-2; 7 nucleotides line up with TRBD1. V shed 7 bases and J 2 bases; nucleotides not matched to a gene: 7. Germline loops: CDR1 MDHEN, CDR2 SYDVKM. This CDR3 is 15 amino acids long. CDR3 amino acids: CASTTGTANTGELFF. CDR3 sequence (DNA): TGTGCCAGCACTACTGGGACAGCCAACACCGGGGAGCTGTTTTTT.

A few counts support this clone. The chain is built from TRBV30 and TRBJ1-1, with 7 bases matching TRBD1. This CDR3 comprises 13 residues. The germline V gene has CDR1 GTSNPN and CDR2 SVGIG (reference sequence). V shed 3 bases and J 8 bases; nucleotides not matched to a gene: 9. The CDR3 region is CAWREQGRGEAFF. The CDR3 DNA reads TGTGCCTGGAGAGAACAGGGGCGGGGGGAAGCTTTCTTT.

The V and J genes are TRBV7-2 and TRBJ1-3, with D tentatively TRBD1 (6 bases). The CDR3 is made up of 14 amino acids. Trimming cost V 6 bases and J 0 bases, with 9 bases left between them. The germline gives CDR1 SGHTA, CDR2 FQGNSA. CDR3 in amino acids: CASRQDSSGNTIYF. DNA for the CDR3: TGTGCCAGCAGACAGGACAGCTCTGGAAACACCATATATTTT.

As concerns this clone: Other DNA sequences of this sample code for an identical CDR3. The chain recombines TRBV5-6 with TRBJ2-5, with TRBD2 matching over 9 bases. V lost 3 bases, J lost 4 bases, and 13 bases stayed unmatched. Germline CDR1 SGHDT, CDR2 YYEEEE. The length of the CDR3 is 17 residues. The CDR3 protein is CASSWGLAGTVRETQYF. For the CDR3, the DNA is TGTGCCAGCAGCTGGGGGCTAGCGGGGACGGTTCGAGAGACCCAGTACTTC.

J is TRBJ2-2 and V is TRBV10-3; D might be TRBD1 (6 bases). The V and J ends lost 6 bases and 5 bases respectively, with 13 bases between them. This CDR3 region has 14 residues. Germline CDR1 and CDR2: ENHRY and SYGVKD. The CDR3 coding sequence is TGTGCCATCAGCCAAGGACAGTGGACCGGGGAGCTGTTTTTT. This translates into CAISQGQWTGELFF.

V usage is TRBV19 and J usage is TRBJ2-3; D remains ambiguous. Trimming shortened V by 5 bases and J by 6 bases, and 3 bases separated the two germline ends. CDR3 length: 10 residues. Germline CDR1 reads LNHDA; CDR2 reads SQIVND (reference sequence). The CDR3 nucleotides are TGTGCCAGTAGTTCGGATACGCAGTATTTT. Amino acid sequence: CASSSDTQYF.